This T cell receptor beta chain was recorded in a study of T cells in Graves' hyperthyroidism and ophthalmopathy (dated by TCRdb to about 2019). At the level of the whole study: Peripheral blood samples were taken at initial diagnosis, before any treatment was given. In addition, the study compared T-cell repertoires in thyroid tissue and in blood from roughly 6 Graves' hyperthyroidism patients. TCR V-J signatures able to tell the groups apart were searched for in a discovery cohort of approximately 95 patients, of whom 43 had Graves' ophthalmopathy and roughly 58 had stable Graves' hyperthyroidism. The approximately 98 discovery patients were randomly divided into training and test sets at a 7:3 ratio. Whether ophthalmopathy could be predicted prospectively was tested in an independent validation cohort made up of 18 hyperthyroidism patients plus 17 patients who later progressed to ophthalmopathy. After sampling, hyperthyroidism patients received methimazole starting at 30 mg daily, and ophthalmopathy patients received high-dose intravenous methylprednisolone. The paper describes TCR Vbeta CDR3 sequencing of 135 peripheral blood samples, made up of 43 ophthalmopathy patients, roughly 75 hyperthyroidism patients and roughly 17 progressor patients.

TCR beta CDR3 regions were amplified from RNA transcripts. For the first round of RT-PCR on the TCR CDR3, the HTBI primer set was used together with the Qiagen OneStep RT-PCR kit. A second multiplex PCR round built the libraries, followed by size selection and purification. The libraries were sequenced on an Illumina HiSeq2000 using paired-end 100 bp reads. The paper's data handling went like this. SOAPnuke was used to process the raw data, with reads discarded if the reads contained adapters or uncalled bases, had a mean Phred below 15, or lacked an exact constant-primer or identifier match. COPE v1.2.5 was used to merge the high-quality paired reads, and each unique nucleotide sequence was defined as a clonotype. MiTCR v1.1 was used to align clonotypes to the IMGT TRBV, TRBD and TRBJ reference segments. Only V-J combinations with frequency above 0.0001, covering approximately 99% of repertoires, were analysed. The TCS score was defined as F50 (clonal expansion) divided by E x V (chaos), with BLOSUM62-based TCRdist calculated between CDR3 peptides within each V-J. Welch's t-statistics and random forest reduced 500 to 550 V-J features to around 14, which were used in a naive Bayes classifier (R e1071). The public reads were quality trimmed at Q25 with fastp and then assembled into clones with MiXCR by TCRdb, keeping productive beta chains. Merged by CDR3 protein, the rows form single entries marked with the most common genes and DNA. In this record, the V and J calls reflect TCRdb's handling and not the investigators' own analysis. Recorded for this sample are approximately 380,000 distinct CDR3 sequences; about an eighth of them occurred a single time. The top ten clonotypes cover 28% of the sample.

The paper as a whole reports these results and caveats: Blood samples also contained most of the expanded thyroid clonotypes (frequency above 0.001), which suggests that blood repertoires may reflect thyroid immune responses. Sample size was not statistically predetermined, and investigators were not blinded to group allocation. A 13 V-J signature model separated ophthalmopathy from stable hyperthyroidism, with around 91% sensitivity and 81.08% specificity in cross-validation and 80%/75% in testing. During validation, the model predicted progression to ophthalmopathy a median of roughly six months ahead of onset, with more than 55% sensitivity and 72% to 85% specificity.

The CDR3 measures 14 amino acids from cysteine to phenylalanine. Only the CDR3 DNA stays, 42 bases, in frame from base 1. V and J lose 2 bases and 6 bases, and a span of 12 bases separates them. CDR1 and CDR2, looked up from the germline V gene, are SGHRS and YFSETQ. This clonotype has ten or more counts. It has no known antigen specificity. Base qualities are not at hand, and no much larger clone is one base apart. Ophthalmopathy patients had moderately to severely active disease, with a Clinical Activity Score of 3 or more, a NOSPECS grade of 4 or more, and a disease duration of less than 3 months. Exclusion was applied to patients with uncontrolled infections, other autoimmune diseases, pregnancy or lactation. Clinical symptoms, serum thyroxine and TRAb, thyroid ultrasound, and orbital computed tomography formed the basis for the diagnoses. PBMCs were separated from approximately 9.9 ml of fresh peripheral blood using Ficoll-Paque density gradient centrifugation. Trizol reagent was used to extract total RNA, and RNA quality was then checked on an Agilent 2100 Bioanalyzer.

The source of this sequence is a man in his fifties or sixties with Graves' ophthalmopathy. Sequenced material: blood. The chain joins TRBV5-1 to TRBJ1-5, with the D gene not confidently named. The CDR3 amino acid sequence is: CASSLEGVGQPQHF. The sequenced DNA is TGCGCCAGCAGCTTAGAGGGAGTCGGTCAGCCCCAGCATTTT.